The 26 T cell receptor beta chains in this list originate from one sample, sequenced in a study of T cells in Graves' hyperthyroidism and ophthalmopathy (dated by TCRdb to the late 2010s). Library preparation was by multiplex PCR. Instrument used: Illumina HiSeq 2000. The TCR beta CDR3 regions were amplified from the RNA transcripts. The first round of RT-PCR for the TCR CDR3 was performed with the HTBI primer set and the Qiagen OneStep RT-PCR kit. TCRdb reprocessed the public reads (quality trimming at Q25 with fastp, clone calling with MiXCR) and kept in-frame beta chains. Rows are combined by CDR3 protein, so each entry shows the most common genes and DNA. This sample gives approximately 100,000 distinct CDR3 sequences in total; approximately 50% of them show up just once. The leading ten clones occupy approximately 30% of the sample. Sequencing was done on a sample of blood. These TCRs come from a man between 35 and 55 years old with Graves' hyperthyroidism.

This clonotype was observed many times. This chain uses TRBV6-5 with TRBJ2-7; 16 bases are shared with TRBD2. The junction had 2 bases not matched to a gene; V was cut back by 0 bases and J by 3 bases. From germline, CDR1 is MNHEY and CDR2 SVGAGI. This CDR3 has 17 amino acids. The CDR3 region has the DNA TGTGCCAGCAGTTACTCGGGACTAGCGGGGGGGCTCTACGAGCAGTACTTC. This codes for CASSYSGLAGGLYEQYF.

In its sample, this clonotype was seen many times. The genes are TRBV11-3 and TRBJ1-1; TRBD1 might be the D (6 bases). The CDR3 consists of 13 residues. V lost 8 bases, J lost 1 base, and 11 bases lay in between. Germline V lookup: CDR1 SGHNT, CDR2 YENEEA. CDR3: CASVVGGNTEAFF. The DNA of the CDR3 is TGTGCCAGCGTGGTAGGGGGGAACACTGAAGCTTTCTTT.

The chain couples TRBV24-1 to TRBJ1-2, with D possibly matching TRBD1 (6 bases). V was cut by 0 bases and J by 8 bases, with 18 bases left in between. Germline assignment: CDR1 KGHDR and CDR2 SFDVKD. The CDR3 extends over 16 amino acids. This chain's CDR3 is CATSDLKRGVCSGYTF. The DNA for the CDR3 is TGTGCCACCAGTGATTTGAAAAGGGGGGTATGTAGCGGCTACACCTTC.

The CDR3 DNA is TGTGCCTGGAGCCCCGACGGGTACAATGAGCAGTTCTTC. This codes for CAWSPDGYNEQFF. V usage is TRBV7-2 and J usage is TRBJ2-1; D not certain. Germline-derived CDR1 and CDR2 are SGHTA and FQGNSA. V was shortened by 11 bases and J by 4 bases, with 15 bases between the two germline ends. This CDR3 is 13 amino acids long.

A single count supports this clonotype. V gene TRBV20-1 combines with J gene TRBJ1-2, with D possibly TRBD1 on 5 matching bases. This CDR3 is 12 amino acids long. Trimming removed 2 bases from V and 4 bases from J, with 8 bases in between. CDR1 is DFQATT and CDR2 is SNEGSKA in the germline V gene (reference sequence). The CDR3 sequence is CSARHGGYGYTF. CDR3 in DNA: TGCAGTGCTAGACACGGGGGCTATGGCTACACCTTC.

V and J are TRBV2 and TRBJ1-2; D is possibly TRBD1 (5 bases). The ends were cut back, 4 bases at V and 4 bases at J, with 19 bases in the middle. Germline-derived CDR1 and CDR2 are SNHLY and FYNNEI. The CDR3 contains 16 residues. CDR3 nucleotides: TGTGCCAGCAGTGCCGGGACGGCAACCTCTACCTATGGCTACACCTTC. Protein sequence: CASSAGTATSTYGYTF.

The sample holds one count of this clonotype. The V gene is TRBV10-1, the J gene TRBJ1-2; 7 positions match TRBD1. Losses at the gene ends were 3 bases for V and 8 bases for J; bases not matched to a gene: 6. From germline, CDR1 is WNHNN and CDR2 SYGVQD (reference sequence). The CDR3 covers 13 residues. In DNA, the CDR3 is TGCGCCAGCAGTGACCCCGGACAGGTGGGCTACACCTTC. This encodes CASSDPGQVGYTF.

This clonotype occurred many times. The rearrangement joins TRBV20-1 to TRBJ2-1; D call uncertain. The CDR3 consists of 15 residues. V was pared by 8 bases and J by 3 bases, with 20 bases between. The V gene's germline CDR1 is DFQATT and CDR2 SNEGSKA (reference sequence). The CDR3 DNA reads TGCAGTACCGCTTTTATCGCCCCCGGCTACAATGAGCAGTTCTTC. As protein: CSTAFIAPGYNEQFF.

This clonotype was observed many times. The V gene is TRBV12-3 or TRBV12-4, the J gene TRBJ2-7; 13 bases are a match to TRBD2. The CDR3 contains 16 residues. V lost 3 bases to trimming and J lost 2 bases; unmatched junction nucleotides: 4. For the CDR3, the DNA is TGTGCCAGCAGTTTCACCGGGACTAGCGGGACCTACGAGCAGTACTTC. Translated: CASSFTGTSGTYEQYF.

There are many counts of this clonotype. This chain connects TRBV7-9 to TRBJ2-2, with D perhaps TRBD1 or TRBD2 (5 bases each). Germline V gene sequence: CDR1 SEHNR, CDR2 FQNEAQ (reference sequence). The CDR3 contains 13 residues. Trimming removed 5 bases from V and 6 bases from J, with 10 bases in between. CDR3 nucleotide sequence: TGTGCCAGCAGCCTCCCGGGGCCCGGGGAGCTGTTTTTT. Translating gives CASSLPGPGELFF. The variable domain in full, completed from reference TRBV7-9 and TRBJ2-2, reads DTGVSQNPRHKITKRGQNVTFRCDPISEHNRLYWYRQTLGQGPEFLTYFQNEAQLEKSRLLSDRFSAERPKGSFSTLEIQRTEQGDSAMYLCASSLPGPGELFFGEGSRLTVL.

Ten or more counts support this clonotype. The chain's CDR3 is CASSSGRGSEQYF. CDR3 DNA: TGTGCCAGCAGCTCCGGGAGGGGTAGCGAGCAGTACTTC. This chain joins TRBV7-9 and TRBJ2-7; 8 positions agree with TRBD2. Germline-derived CDR1 and CDR2 are SEHNR and FQNEAQ (reference sequence). This CDR3 is 13 amino acids long. V trimming: 4 bases; J trimming: 6 bases; junction bases outside the gene matches: 5. The whole variable domain, remainder taken from reference TRBV7-9 and TRBJ2-7, is DTGVSQNPRHKITKRGQNVTFRCDPISEHNRLYWYRQTLGQGPEFLTYFQNEAQLEKSRLLSDRFSAERPKGSFSTLEIQRTEQGDSAMYLCASSSGRGSEQYFGPGTRLTVT.

About this clonotype itself: The germline gene is not matched at one end of the junction; a read error may be the cause. The V call is TRBV5-1, the J call TRBJ2-7; D ambiguous. This CDR3 spans 13 amino acids. Germline CDR1 is SGHRS and CDR2 is YFSETQ. DNA of the CDR3: TGCGCCACCAGCTTGGGAACCCTCTACGAGCAGTACTTC. Protein sequence: CATSLGTLYEQYF.

This clonotype was seen a few times. A much more abundant neighbour one base away suggests this may be a read error. V is TRBV7-2 and J is TRBJ1-1; 9 bases align to TRBD1. The CDR3 is 13 amino acids. Germline CDR1 SGHTA, CDR2 FQGNSA. The CDR3, as DNA: TGTGCCGGCAGCTCAACAGGGGGCCCTGAAGCTTTCTTT. It codes for CAGSSTGGPEAFF. The whole variable domain, remainder taken from reference TRBV7-2 and TRBJ1-1, is GAGVSQSPSNKVTEKGKDVELRCDPISGHTALYWYRQSLGQGLEFLIYFQGNSAPDKSGLPSDRFSAERTGGSVSTLTIQRTQQEDSAVYLCAGSSTGGPEAFFGQGTRLTVV.

This clonotype was counted ten times or more. The V call is TRBV19, the J call TRBJ2-5; TRBD2 matches 9 bases. CDR3 length: 13 amino acids. The V gene end was trimmed by 5 bases and the J gene end by 4 bases; junction bases not matched to a gene: 2. Per germline, CDR1 LNHDA and CDR2 SQIVND (reference sequence). The CDR3 nucleotides read TGTGCCAGTAGTCCGACTAGCGGAGAGACCCAGTACTTC. Its protein product is CASSPTSGETQYF.

The chain couples TRBV2 to TRBJ2-1; weak D call: TRBD2 (6 bases). Germline CDR1 SNHLY, CDR2 FYNNEI. The CDR3 consists of 14 residues. Trimming removed 4 bases at V and 8 bases at J, with 15 bases between. Here the CDR3 DNA reads TGTGCCAGCAGTGGGGGACTCATGGGACATGAGCAGTTCTTC. This sequence encodes CASSGGLMGHEQFF.

Concerning this clonotype: This may come from a read error, since a much larger clone is one base off. The chain has TRBV5-1 and TRBJ2-2, with 9 nucleotides matching TRBD1. The germline CDR1 and CDR2 sequences are SGHRS and YFSETQ. This CDR3 is 17 amino acids long. DNA of the CDR3: TGCGTCAGCAGCTTGGGGTTACAGGGGGCTCGGACCGGGGAGCTGTTTTTT. It yields the protein CVSSLGLQGARTGELFF. The whole variable domain, filled in from reference TRBV5-1 and TRBJ2-2, reads KAGVTQTPRYLIKTRGQQVTLSCSPISGHRSVSWYQQTPGQGLQFLFEYFSETQRNKGNFPGRFSGRQFSNSRSEMNVSTLELGDSALYLCVSSLGLQGARTGELFFGEGSRLTVL.

V usage is TRBV2 and J usage is TRBJ1-2; D gene ambiguous. The germline V gene has CDR1 SNHLY and CDR2 FYNNEI. V gave up 4 bases and J gave up 4 bases, with 10 bases separating them. This CDR3 comprises 13 residues. The CDR3 sequence: CASSGTVGYGYTF. The CDR3 coding sequence is TGTGCCAGCAGTGGGACTGTCGGCTATGGCTACACCTTC.

The rearrangement links TRBV28 to TRBJ1-5, with D tentatively TRBD1 (6 bases). Germline CDR1 reads MDHEN; CDR2 reads SYDVKM. CDR3 length equals 14 residues. Trimming took off 6 bases at V and 0 bases at J, with 9 bases between the two ends. DNA for the CDR3: TGTGCCAGCAGGCGGGACATTAGCAATCAGCCCCAGCATTTT. Amino acids: CASRRDISNQPQHF.

This clonotype was detected only a few times. The chain has TRBV11-3 and TRBJ2-4; the match to TRBD2 covers 9 bases. This CDR3 has 19 residues. The J segment lost 0 bases and the V segment lost 5 bases, leaving 14 bases of the junction unmatched. In germline, CDR1 is SGHNT, CDR2 YENEEA. The CDR3 sequence is CASSPRGGAGGPAKNIQYF. In DNA form, the CDR3 reads TGTGCCAGCAGCCCAAGGGGAGGTGCGGGAGGGCCAGCCAAAAACATTCAGTACTTC.

The sample holds many counts of this clonotype. V gene TRBV20-1 combines with J gene TRBJ1-5; possible D gene TRBD1, 5 bases. Trimming removed 3 bases from V and 5 bases from J, with 14 bases in between. The CDR3 has 14 residues. The germline V gene encodes CDR1 DFQATT and CDR2 SNEGSKA (reference sequence). The DNA for the CDR3 is TGCAGTGCTAGTGGTAGGGGAGTGGATCAGCCCCAGCATTTT. Translating gives CSASGRGVDQPQHF.

This clonotype is a singleton in its sample. This chain links TRBV11-2 with TRBJ1-4; 9 nucleotides match TRBD1. The junction had 7 bases not matched to a gene; V was cut back by 4 bases and J by 7 bases. Germline CDR1 is SGHAT and CDR2 is FQNNGV. The CDR3 is 15 amino acids. This CDR3 is CASSSTGTGTEKLFF. The CDR3 DNA follows: TGTGCCAGCAGCTCCACCGGGACAGGGACTGAAAAACTGTTTTTT.

V is TRBV7-2 and J is TRBJ2-7; no clear D. The germline V gene encodes CDR1 SGHTA and CDR2 FQGNSA. V was trimmed by 5 bases and J by 5 bases, leaving 13 bases between them. The CDR3 is 13 residues long. This CDR3 reads CASSLGKDHEQYF. The CDR3 nucleotides are TGTGCCAGCAGCCTGGGGAAGGACCACGAGCAGTACTTC. The whole variable domain, filled in from reference TRBV7-2 and TRBJ2-7, reads GAGVSQSPSNKVTEKGKDVELRCDPISGHTALYWYRQSLGQGLEFLIYFQGNSAPDKSGLPSDRFSAERTGGSVSTLTIQRTQQEDSAVYLCASSLGKDHEQYFGPGTRLTVT.

This clonotype was recorded many times. The chain couples TRBV7-9 to TRBJ2-3; possible D gene TRBD2, 6 bases. CDR1 and CDR2 (germline): SEHNR, FQNEAQ (reference sequence). The CDR3 is 14 residues long. Trimming shortened V by 5 bases and J by 4 bases, and 13 bases separated the two germline ends. CDR3 in amino acids: CASSARTKADTQYF. The CDR3, as DNA: TGTGCCAGCAGCGCCAGGACTAAGGCAGATACGCAGTATTTT.

Comments on this clonotype: A single base separates this from a much larger clone, so it may be a read error. CDR3 loop: CASGHPGGYEQYF. The CDR3 DNA is TGTGCCAGCGGACACCCAGGGGGATACGAGCAGTACTTC. The rearrangement uses TRBV6-4 and TRBJ2-7; 7 bases line up with TRBD1. Germline V gene lookup returns CDR1 MRHNA and CDR2 SNTAGT. With V trimmed by 8 bases and J by 4 bases, 8 bases remained unmatched. The length of the CDR3 is 13 residues.

This chain uses TRBV12-3 or TRBV12-4 with TRBJ1-6, with D uncertain. The CDR3 has 13 amino acids. V lost 6 bases and J lost 8, with 11 bases in between. The CDR3 coding sequence is TGTGCCAGCAGCCCAAAGTCCGATTCACCCCTCCACTTT. Encoded protein: CASSPKSDSPLHF.

The sample holds many counts of this clonotype. The genes are TRBV4-3 and TRBJ2-3; 7 positions match TRBD1. Germline V gene data show CDR1 as LGHNA and CDR2 as YSLEER. The CDR3 has 16 residues. V dropped 4 bases and J dropped 3; count of bases not matched to a gene: 10. CDR3 region: CASSRTWQGVTDTQYF. As DNA, the CDR3 is TGCGCCAGCAGCCGGACGTGGCAGGGGGTTACAGATACGCAGTATTTT.